This T cell receptor beta chain is drawn from a study of blood T cell repertoires in COVID-19. As for the study in general: Sites in the United States, Italy and Spain provided acute and convalescent COVID-19 samples. The analysed material was cDNA or gDNA that came from T cells, B-cell-depleted T cells, or PBMCs.

In the authors' methods: By means of reference gene primer amplification, nucleated cell counts were estimated. TCRdb keeps only in-frame clones here, not all; method: immunoSEQ multiplex PCR. V and J calls and clone size are copied from that table; D and trimming were computed from the DNA. The sample shows a few hundred thousand clones, approximately 88% of them seen only once. This clone is a singleton in its sample. The Seattle patients, enrolled during active infection, were followed longitudinally. The TCR was taken from a woman aged 45-65 years with COVID-19, enrolled during active disease. Input material: peripheral blood.

CDR3 protein: CASSRQNTEAFF. CDR3 DNA: TGTGCCAGCTCACGACAGAACACTGAAGCTTTCTTT. This sequence joins TRBV18 and TRBJ1-1, with D uncertain. Per the germline V gene, CDR1 is KGHSH and CDR2 is LQKENI. CDR3 size: 12 residues. V was clipped by 4 bases and J by 1 base, with 4 bases between them.